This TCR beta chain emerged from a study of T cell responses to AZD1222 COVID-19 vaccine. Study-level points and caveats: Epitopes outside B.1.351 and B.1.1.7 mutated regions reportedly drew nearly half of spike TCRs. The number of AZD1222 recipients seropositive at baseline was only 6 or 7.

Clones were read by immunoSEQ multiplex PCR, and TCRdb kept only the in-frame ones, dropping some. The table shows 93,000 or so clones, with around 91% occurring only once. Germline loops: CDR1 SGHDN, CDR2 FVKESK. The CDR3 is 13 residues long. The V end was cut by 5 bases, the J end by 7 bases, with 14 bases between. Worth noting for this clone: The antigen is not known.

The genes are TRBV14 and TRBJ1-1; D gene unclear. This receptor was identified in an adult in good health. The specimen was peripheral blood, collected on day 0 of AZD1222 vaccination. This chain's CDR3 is CASSALKRGEAFF. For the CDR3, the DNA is TGTGCCAGCAGCGCCCTGAAACGCGGTGAAGCTTTCTTT.